These T cell receptor beta chains were read from a single sample in a study of cytomegalovirus exposure and HLA in healthy donors. Clones were read by immunoSEQ multiplex PCR, and TCRdb kept only the in-frame ones, dropping some. The sample has roughly 220,000 clones, approximately 80% seen once. The sequenced sample consisted of PBMCs. The source is a woman aged 30 to 39 in good health and CMV-seropositive. Both conserved end residues are part of each CDR3. D genes are given only for firm matches. Where a row states a size, it is once, few, many or the class of an expanded clone; other rows omit it.

d_gene	v_gene	abundance	j_gene	CDR3aa	CDR3nt
.	TRBV28	.	TRBJ1-2	CASRAPGTLLYYGYTF	TGTGCCAGCAGGGCCCCGGGGACGCTCCTTTACTATGGCTACACCTTC
TRBD1	TRBV27	.	TRBJ2-7	CASSFTGTGTYEQYF	TGTGCCAGCAGTTTTACCGGGACAGGGACCTACGAGCAGTACTTC
.	TRBV7-9	.	TRBJ1-2	CASSFTETNYGYTF	TGTGCCAGCAGCTTCACAGAAACCAACTATGGCTACACCTTC
.	TRBV7-2	.	TRBJ1-2	CASSLASFYGYTF	TGTGCCAGCAGCTTAGCAAGCTTCTATGGCTACACCTTC
.	TRBV9	.	TRBJ2-7	CASSPDSFIYEQYF	TGTGCCAGCAGCCCGGACAGCTTTATATACGAGCAGTACTTC
.	TRBV9	.	TRBJ1-2	CASSVGGHGYTF	TGTGCCAGCAGCGTAGGCGGACACGGCTACACCTTC
.	TRBV12-5	.	TRBJ2-7	CASGLVGPRLEQYF	TGTGCTAGTGGTTTAGTGGGACCACGGCTCGAGCAGTACTTC
.	TRBV4-3	.	TRBJ1-2	CASSQVDSPVYGYTF	TGCGCCAGCAGCCAAGTTGATTCGCCAGTCTATGGCTACACCTTC
.	TRBV18	.	TRBJ1-2	CASSPEQFGYGYTF	TGTGCCAGCTCACCCGAGCAGTTCGGCTATGGCTACACCTTC
.	TRBV7-8	.	TRBJ1-4	CASSTQGLDEKLFF	TGTGCCAGCAGCACACAGGGTTTAGATGAAAAACTGTTTTTT
.	TRBV20-1	.	TRBJ2-1	CSASGYNEQFF	TGCAGTGCTAGCGGCTACAATGAGCAGTTCTTC
TRBD1	TRBV23-1	.	TRBJ2-2	CASRAGQAYPGELFF	TGCGCCAGCAGGGCGGGACAGGCTTATCCCGGGGAGCTGTTTTTT
TRBD1	TRBV10-3	once	TRBJ2-7	CAVDRDEHTEPYEQYF	TGTGCCGTCGACAGGGATGAACACACAGAACCTTACGAGCAGTACTTC
.	TRBV30	.	TRBJ2-2	CAWSLIPRSELFF	TGTGCCTGGAGTCTTATCCCGCGGAGTGAGCTGTTTTTT
.	TRBV28	.	TRBJ2-7	CASSKGLKRYEQYF	TGTGCCAGCAGTAAGGGACTTAAACGCTACGAGCAGTACTTC
.	TRBV4-2	.	TRBJ2-1	CASSRGANWFF	TGTGCCAGCAGCCGGGGGGCCAATTGGTTCTTC
.	TRBV27	few	TRBJ2-7	CASSLSGFMRDDEQYF	TGTGCCAGCAGTCTCAGTGGATTCATGAGGGACGACGAGCAGTACTTC
.	TRBV30	few	TRBJ1-1	CAWMSVRQAFF	TGTGCCTGGATGAGCGTACGGCAAGCTTTCTTT
.	TRBV14	.	TRBJ2-1	CASTGQRDEQFF	TGTGCCAGTACGGGGCAGAGGGATGAGCAGTTCTTC
.	TRBV9	.	TRBJ1-1	CASSVATGMNTEAFF	TGTGCCAGCAGCGTAGCTACAGGCATGAACACTGAAGCTTTCTTT
.	TRBV28	.	TRBJ1-2	CASRTANRGASNYGYTF	TGTGCCAGCAGGACAGCCAACCGGGGGGCCTCTAACTATGGCTACACCTTC
TRBD1	TRBV27	.	TRBJ2-1	CASSLPGTESYNEQFF	TGTGCCAGCAGTTTACCCGGGACAGAAAGCTACAATGAGCAGTTCTTC
.	TRBV11-1	.	TRBJ2-1	CASSPRWGDEQFF	TGTGCCAGCAGCCCCAGGTGGGGGGATGAGCAGTTCTTC
TRBD1	TRBV13	.	TRBJ2-5	CASSLAGGRETQYF	TGTGCCAGCAGCTTAGCAGGGGGCCGAGAGACCCAGTACTTC
.	TRBV6-5	.	TRBJ1-2	CASRYTGFYGYTF	TGTGCCAGCAGGTATACAGGCTTCTATGGCTACACCTTC
.	TRBV4-1	.	TRBJ1-2	CASSQMDSSLSTYGYTF	TGCGCCAGCAGCCAGATGGACTCGTCCCTATCGACCTATGGCTACACCTTC
TRBD2	TRBV6-1	.	TRBJ2-1	CASSEETSGAVGQFF	TGTGCCAGCAGTGAAGAGACTAGCGGGGCGGTGGGGCAGTTCTTC
.	TRBV30	.	TRBJ1-1	CAWSVTGRTEAFF	TGTGCCTGGAGTGTCACGGGGAGGACTGAAGCTTTCTTT